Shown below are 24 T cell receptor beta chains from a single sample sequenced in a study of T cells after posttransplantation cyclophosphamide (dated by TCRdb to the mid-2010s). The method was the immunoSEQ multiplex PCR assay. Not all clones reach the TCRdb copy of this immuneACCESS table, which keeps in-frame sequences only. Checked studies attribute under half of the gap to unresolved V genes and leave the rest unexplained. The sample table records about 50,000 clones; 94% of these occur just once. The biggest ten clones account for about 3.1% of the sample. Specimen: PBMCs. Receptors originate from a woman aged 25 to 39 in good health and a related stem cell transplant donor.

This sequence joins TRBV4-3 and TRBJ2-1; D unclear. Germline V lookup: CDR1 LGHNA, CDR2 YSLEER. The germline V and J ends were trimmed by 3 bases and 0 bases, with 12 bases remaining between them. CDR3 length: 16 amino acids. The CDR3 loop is CASSQSTRSSYNEQFF. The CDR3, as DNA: TGCGCCAGCAGCCAGTCGACACGTAGCTCCTACAATGAGCAGTTCTTC.

The CDR3 sequence: CSVEIWQGRGDTQYF. CDR3 DNA sequence: TGCAGCGTTGAAATATGGCAGGGGAGGGGAGATACGCAGTATTTT. The chain recombines TRBV29-1 with TRBJ2-3, with D possibly being TRBD2 (7 bases). The CDR3 consists of 15 residues. Germline loops: CDR1 SQVTM, CDR2 ANQGSEA. V lost 2 bases to trimming and J lost 5 bases, with 17 bases between them.

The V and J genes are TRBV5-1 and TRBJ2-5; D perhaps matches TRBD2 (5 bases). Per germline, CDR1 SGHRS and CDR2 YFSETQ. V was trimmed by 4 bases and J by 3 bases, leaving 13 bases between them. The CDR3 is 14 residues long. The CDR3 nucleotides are TGCGCCAGCAGCCCTGGAGGTGGGGAAGAGACCCAGTACTTC. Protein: CASSPGGGEETQYF.

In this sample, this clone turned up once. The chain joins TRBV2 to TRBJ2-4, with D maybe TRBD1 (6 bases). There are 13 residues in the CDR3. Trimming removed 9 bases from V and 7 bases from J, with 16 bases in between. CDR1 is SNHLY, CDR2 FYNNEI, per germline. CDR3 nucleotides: TGTGCCAGTAAACAGGGCCCACGTAACATTCAGTACTTC. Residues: CASKQGPRNIQYF.

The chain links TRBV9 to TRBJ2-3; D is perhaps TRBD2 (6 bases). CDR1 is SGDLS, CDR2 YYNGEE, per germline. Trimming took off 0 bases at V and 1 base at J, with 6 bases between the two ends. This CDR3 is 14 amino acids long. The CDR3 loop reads CASSVASGTDTQYF. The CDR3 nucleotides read TGTGCCAGCAGCGTAGCTAGCGGCACAGATACGCAGTATTTT. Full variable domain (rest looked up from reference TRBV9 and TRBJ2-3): DSGVTQTPKHLITATGQRVTLRCSPRSGDLSVYWYQQSLDQGLQFLIQYYNGEERAKGNILERFSAQQFPDLHSELNLSSLELGDSALYFCASSVASGTDTQYFGPGTRLTVL.

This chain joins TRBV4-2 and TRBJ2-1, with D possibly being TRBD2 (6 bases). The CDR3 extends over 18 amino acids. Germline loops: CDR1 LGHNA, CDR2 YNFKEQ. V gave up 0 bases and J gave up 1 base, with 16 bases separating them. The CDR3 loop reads CASSQDGGRRGSYNEQFF. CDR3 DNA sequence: TGTGCCAGCAGCCAAGATGGAGGCCGCCGGGGGTCCTACAATGAGCAGTTCTTC.

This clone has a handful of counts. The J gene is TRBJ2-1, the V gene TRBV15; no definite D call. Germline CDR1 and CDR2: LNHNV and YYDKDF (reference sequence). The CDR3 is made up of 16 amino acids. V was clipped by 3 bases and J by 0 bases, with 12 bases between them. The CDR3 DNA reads TGTGCCACCAGCAGCCCTGAGTTGAGCTCCTACAATGAGCAGTTCTTC. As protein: CATSSPELSSYNEQFF.

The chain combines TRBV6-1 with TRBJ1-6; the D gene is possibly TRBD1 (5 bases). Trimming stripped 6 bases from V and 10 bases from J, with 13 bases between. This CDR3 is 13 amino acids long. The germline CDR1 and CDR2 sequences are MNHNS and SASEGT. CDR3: CASRAGRTSPLHF. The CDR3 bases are TGTGCCAGCAGGGCAGGGCGAACCTCACCCCTCCACTTT.

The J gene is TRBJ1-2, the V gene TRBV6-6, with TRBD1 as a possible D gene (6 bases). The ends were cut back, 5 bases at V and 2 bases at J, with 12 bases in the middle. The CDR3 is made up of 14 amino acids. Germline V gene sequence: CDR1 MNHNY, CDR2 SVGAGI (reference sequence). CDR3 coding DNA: TGTGCCAGCAGTCCCGAAACAGGGAACTATGGCTACACCTTC. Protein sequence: CASSPETGNYGYTF.

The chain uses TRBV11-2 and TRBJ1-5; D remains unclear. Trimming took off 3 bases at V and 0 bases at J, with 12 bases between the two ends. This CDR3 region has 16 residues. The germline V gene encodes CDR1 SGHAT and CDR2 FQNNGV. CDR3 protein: CASSFHNGDSNQPQHF. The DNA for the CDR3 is TGTGCCAGCAGCTTTCACAACGGGGATAGCAATCAGCCCCAGCATTTT.

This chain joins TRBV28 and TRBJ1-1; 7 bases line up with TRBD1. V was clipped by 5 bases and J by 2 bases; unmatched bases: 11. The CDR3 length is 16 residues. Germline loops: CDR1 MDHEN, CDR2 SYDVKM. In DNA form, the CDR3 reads TGTGCCAGCAGTGAATTACCAGGGGGTCTAAACACTGAAGCTTTCTTT. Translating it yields CASSELPGGLNTEAFF.

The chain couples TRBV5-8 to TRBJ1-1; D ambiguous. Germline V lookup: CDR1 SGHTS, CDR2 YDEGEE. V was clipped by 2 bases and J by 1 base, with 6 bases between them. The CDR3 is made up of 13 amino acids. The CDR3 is CASSFNKNTEAFF. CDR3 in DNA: TGTGCCAGCAGCTTTAATAAGAACACTGAAGCTTTCTTT.

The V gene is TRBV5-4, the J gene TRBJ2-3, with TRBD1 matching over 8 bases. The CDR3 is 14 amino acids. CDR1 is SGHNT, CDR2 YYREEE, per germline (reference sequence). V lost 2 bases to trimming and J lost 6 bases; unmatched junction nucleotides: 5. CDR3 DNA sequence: TGTGCCAGCAGCTTAGCCAGGGGGCGCGATACGCAGTATTTT. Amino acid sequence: CASSLARGRDTQYF.

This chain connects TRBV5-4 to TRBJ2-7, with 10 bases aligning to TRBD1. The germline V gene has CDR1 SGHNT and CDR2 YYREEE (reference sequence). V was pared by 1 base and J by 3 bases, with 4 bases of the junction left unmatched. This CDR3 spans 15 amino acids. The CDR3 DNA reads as TGTGCCAGCAGCTTGTTGGGGACAGGGGACTACGAGCAGTACTTC. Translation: CASSLLGTGDYEQYF.

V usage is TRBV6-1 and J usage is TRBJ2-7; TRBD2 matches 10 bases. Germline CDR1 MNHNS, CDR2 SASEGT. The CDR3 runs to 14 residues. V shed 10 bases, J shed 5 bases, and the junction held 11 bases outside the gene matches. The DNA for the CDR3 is TGTGCCATCACGGGAGCGGGGGGGCTCAACGAGCAGTACTTC. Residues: CAITGAGGLNEQYF.

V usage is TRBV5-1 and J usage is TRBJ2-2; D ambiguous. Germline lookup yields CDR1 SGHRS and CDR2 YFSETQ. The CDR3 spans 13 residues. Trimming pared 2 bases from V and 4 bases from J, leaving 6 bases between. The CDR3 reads CASSLSGTGELFF. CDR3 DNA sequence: TGCGCCAGCAGCTTATCGGGCACCGGGGAGCTGTTTTTT.

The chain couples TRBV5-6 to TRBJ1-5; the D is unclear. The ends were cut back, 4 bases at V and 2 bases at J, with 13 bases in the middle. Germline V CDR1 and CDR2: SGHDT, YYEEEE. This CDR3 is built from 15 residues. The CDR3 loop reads CASSLAGLGNQPQHF. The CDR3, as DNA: TGTGCCAGCAGCCTTGCGGGCTTGGGCAATCAGCCCCAGCATTTT.

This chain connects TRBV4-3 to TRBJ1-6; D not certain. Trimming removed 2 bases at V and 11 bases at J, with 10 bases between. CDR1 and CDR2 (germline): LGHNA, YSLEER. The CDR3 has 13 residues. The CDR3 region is CASSQSGRTPLHF. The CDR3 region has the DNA TGCGCCAGCAGCCAATCAGGCCGCACACCCCTCCACTTT.

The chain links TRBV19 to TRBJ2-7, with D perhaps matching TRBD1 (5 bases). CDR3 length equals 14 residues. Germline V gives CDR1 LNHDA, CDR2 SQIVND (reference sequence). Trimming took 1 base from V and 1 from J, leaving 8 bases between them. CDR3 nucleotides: TGTGCCAGTAGTATAGGGACACAATCCTACGAGCAGTACTTC. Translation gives CASSIGTQSYEQYF. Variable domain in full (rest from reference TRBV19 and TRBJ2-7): DGGITQSPKYLFRKEGQNVTLSCEQNLNHDAMYWYRQDPGQGLRLIYYSQIVNDFQKGDIAEGYSVSREKKESFPLTVTSAQKNPTAFYLCASSIGTQSYEQYFGPGTRLTVT.

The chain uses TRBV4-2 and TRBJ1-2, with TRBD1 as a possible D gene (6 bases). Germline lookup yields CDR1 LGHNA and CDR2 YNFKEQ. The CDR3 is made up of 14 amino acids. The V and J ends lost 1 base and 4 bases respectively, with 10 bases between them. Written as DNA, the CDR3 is TGTGCCAGCAGCCAAGCGAGGACAGTCTATGGCTACACCTTC. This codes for CASSQARTVYGYTF.

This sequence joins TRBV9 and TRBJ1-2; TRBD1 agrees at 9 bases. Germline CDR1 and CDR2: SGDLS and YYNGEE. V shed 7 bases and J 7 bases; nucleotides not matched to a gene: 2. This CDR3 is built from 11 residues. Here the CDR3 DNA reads TGTGCCAGCGAGGGACAGGGTGGCTACACCTTC. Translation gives CASEGQGGYTF.

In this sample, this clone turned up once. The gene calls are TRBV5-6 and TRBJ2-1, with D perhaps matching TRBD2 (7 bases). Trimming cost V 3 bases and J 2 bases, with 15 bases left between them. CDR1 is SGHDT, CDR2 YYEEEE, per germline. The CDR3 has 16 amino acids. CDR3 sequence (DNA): TGTGCCAGCAGCTCCGCTGGCGGGGGCACCTACAATGAGCAGTTCTTC. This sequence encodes CASSSAGGGTYNEQFF.

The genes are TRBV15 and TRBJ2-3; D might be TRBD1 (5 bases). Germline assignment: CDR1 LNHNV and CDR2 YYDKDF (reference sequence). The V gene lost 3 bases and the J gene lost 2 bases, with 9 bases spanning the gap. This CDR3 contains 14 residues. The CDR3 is CATSRRTLTDTQYF. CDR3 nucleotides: TGTGCCACCAGCAGGCGGACACTCACAGATACGCAGTATTTT.

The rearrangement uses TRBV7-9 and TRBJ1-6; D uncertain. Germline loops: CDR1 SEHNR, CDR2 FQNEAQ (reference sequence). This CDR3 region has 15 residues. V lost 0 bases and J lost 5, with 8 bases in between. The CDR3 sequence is CASSLAGRHNSPLHF. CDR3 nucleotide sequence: TGTGCCAGCAGCTTAGCAGGGAGGCATAATTCACCCCTCCACTTT. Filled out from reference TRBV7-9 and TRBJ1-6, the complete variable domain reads DTGVSQNPRHKITKRGQNVTFRCDPISEHNRLYWYRQTLGQGPEFLTYFQNEAQLEKSRLLSDRFSAERPKGSFSTLEIQRTEQGDSAMYLCASSLAGRHNSPLHFGNGTRLTVT.